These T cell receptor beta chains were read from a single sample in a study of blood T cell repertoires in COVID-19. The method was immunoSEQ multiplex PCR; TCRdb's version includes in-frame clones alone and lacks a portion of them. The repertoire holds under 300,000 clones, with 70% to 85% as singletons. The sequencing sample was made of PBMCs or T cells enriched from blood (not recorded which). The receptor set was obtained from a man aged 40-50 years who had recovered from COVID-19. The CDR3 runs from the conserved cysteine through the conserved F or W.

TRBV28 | CASSLGGAGEKLFF
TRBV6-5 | CASSLTGGLNQPQHF
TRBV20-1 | CSASTGFRQPQHF
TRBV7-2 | CASSLGTANSPLHF
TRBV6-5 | CASSYGQPATNEKLFF
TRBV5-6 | CASSYRGYNSPLHF
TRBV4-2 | CASSQEVQGWSPLHF
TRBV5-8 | CASSPVDRDDYGYTF
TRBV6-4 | CASRAVDSLYEQYF
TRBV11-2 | CASRGLSSHEQYF
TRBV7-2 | CASSRDRGRGIEKLFF
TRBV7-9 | CASSSWTGTYEQYF
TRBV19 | CASSIVGGGAGEQFF
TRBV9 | CASSVARGGGELFF
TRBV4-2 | CASSQGLADSTDTQYF